The 31 T cell receptor beta chains reported below all come from one sample, sequenced in a study of control samples from healthy donors and cancer patients. Data came from immunoSEQ multiplex PCR; TCRdb stores just in-frame clones and leaves some out. The table includes about 52,000 clones, over 85% detected once. The source material was blood. These receptors all stem from a man younger than 40 in good health.

The CDR3 sequence: CASSLQLTNEKLFF. The CDR3 region has the DNA TGTGCCAGCAGTCTCCAGCTAACTAATGAAAAACTGTTTTTT. The chain carries TRBV6-5 and TRBJ1-4; D call uncertain. The germline gives CDR1 MNHEY, CDR2 SVGAGI. The CDR3 is 14 residues long. The ends were cut back, 5 bases at V and 1 base at J, with 8 bases in the middle.

The rearrangement uses TRBV5-1 and TRBJ1-3, with D uncertain. The germline V gene has CDR1 SGHRS and CDR2 YFSETQ. V was clipped by 5 bases and J by 0 bases, with 12 bases between them. This CDR3 spans 15 amino acids. CDR3 in amino acids: CASRGGLGSGNTIYF. CDR3 coding DNA: TGCGCCAGCAGGGGTGGCTTGGGCTCTGGAAACACCATATATTTT.

The chain joins TRBV27 to TRBJ2-7, with 14 positions matching TRBD2. CDR3 length equals 16 residues. After removal of 3 bases from V and 4 bases from J, the junction contained 5 bases not matched to a gene. CDR1 is MNHEY and CDR2 is SMNVEV in the germline V gene (reference sequence). In nucleotides, the CDR3 is TGTGCCAGCAGTTTTGAAGGGACTAGCGGGAGTTACGAGCAGTACTTC. This gives the protein CASSFEGTSGSYEQYF.

The chain carries TRBV7-3 and TRBJ2-1; 9 nucleotides agree with TRBD2. The CDR3 has 14 amino acids. Germline V gives CDR1 SGHTA, CDR2 FQGTGA. The V and J ends lost 2 bases and 7 bases, in that order; junction bases with no gene match: 3. The CDR3 coding sequence is TGTGCCAGCAGCTTACTAGCGGGACATAATGAGCAGTTCTTC. This translates into CASSLLAGHNEQFF.

The chain uses TRBV29-1 and TRBJ2-1; TRBD1 agrees at 9 bases. The CDR3 consists of 13 residues. With 3 bases clipped from V and 7 bases from J, the junction kept 4 bases outside the gene matches. CDR1 and CDR2 (germline): SQVTM, ANQGSEA. The CDR3 DNA sequence: TGCAGCGTTGACCCGACAGGGGGGAATGAGCAGTTCTTC. Encoded protein: CSVDPTGGNEQFF.

The chain carries TRBV2 and TRBJ1-2; D gene unclear. The germline gives CDR1 SNHLY, CDR2 FYNNEI. Trimming stripped 7 bases from V and 4 bases from J, with 10 bases between. CDR3 size: 12 residues. CDR3 protein: CASTGEFYGYTF. The CDR3 nucleotides read TGTGCCAGCACTGGGGAGTTCTATGGCTACACCTTC.

This sequence joins TRBV12-3 or TRBV12-4 and TRBJ2-3; 8 nucleotides line up with TRBD2. V shed 8 bases and J 9 bases; nucleotides not matched to a gene: 4. The length of the CDR3 is 11 residues. Written as DNA, the CDR3 is TGTGCCAGCGGCCGGGGGGGGACGCAGTATTTT. Its translation: CASGRGGTQYF.

This chain links TRBV27 with TRBJ1-6; tentative D call: TRBD1 (6 bases). Germline CDR1 MNHEY, CDR2 SMNVEV (reference sequence). Deletions cut 2 bases from V and 5 bases from J, with 10 bases between. The CDR3 has 15 amino acids. The CDR3: CASSLGTGNNSPLHF. The DNA for the CDR3 is TGTGCCAGCAGTTTAGGAACAGGGAATAATTCACCCCTCCACTTT.

A single count supports this clone. The V gene is TRBV19, the J gene TRBJ2-7; 7 bases are a match to TRBD2. Germline CDR1 LNHDA, CDR2 SQIVND (reference sequence). The CDR3 has 15 residues. Germline trimming cut 3 bases from V and 3 bases from J; bases unmatched to any gene: 8. The CDR3 coding sequence is TGTGCCAGTAGTATTTTCGGCGGGAGTATCTACGAGCAGTACTTC. As protein: CASSIFGGSIYEQYF.

This chain uses TRBV11-3 with TRBJ1-2; 10 bases match TRBD1. The V segment lost 1 base and the J segment 14 bases; nucleotides outside the gene matches: 13. Germline CDR1 reads SGHNT; CDR2 reads YENEEA. The CDR3 extends over 15 amino acids. CDR3 protein: CASSLAVATGGVGTF. The DNA for the CDR3 is TGTGCCAGCAGCTTAGCGGTTGCGACAGGGGGCGTAGGAACCTTC.

J is TRBJ2-5 and V is TRBV29-1; D uncertain. Trimming removed 0 bases from V and 3 bases from J, with 20 bases in between. CDR1 is SQVTM, CDR2 ANQGSEA, per germline. This CDR3 spans 17 amino acids. Here the CDR3 DNA reads TGCAGCGTTGAAGATCTCGGCGGATGGGGTTCTAAAGAGACCCAGTACTTC. This codes for CSVEDLGGWGSKETQYF.

CDR3 protein: CASSWRSEVIRENEKLFF. The CDR3 DNA reads TGCGCCAGCAGCTGGCGATCGGAGGTGATAAGAGAGAATGAAAAACTGTTTTTT. The chain recombines TRBV5-1 with TRBJ1-4; D is ambiguous. Trimming removed 3 bases at V and 5 bases at J, with 23 bases between. This CDR3 contains 18 residues. The germline V gene encodes CDR1 SGHRS and CDR2 YFSETQ.

The gene calls are TRBV30 and TRBJ1-4; 9 bases line up with TRBD1. CDR3 length: 13 amino acids. Germline-derived CDR1 and CDR2 are GTSNPN and SVGIG (reference sequence). V dropped 2 bases and J dropped 10; count of bases not matched to a gene: 5. The CDR3 is CAWSPGTGIKLFF. The CDR3 DNA follows: TGTGCCTGGAGTCCTGGGACAGGGATAAAACTGTTTTTT.

The J gene is TRBJ2-7, the V gene TRBV27; either TRBD1 or TRBD2 may supply D (5 bases each). This CDR3 contains 17 residues. The V and J ends lost 2 bases and 2 bases respectively, with 19 bases between them. The germline CDR1 and CDR2 sequences are MNHEY and SMNVEV (reference sequence). CDR3 bases: TGTGCCAGCAGTTTAGGGGGACGGCGGGCCCCACCCTACGAGCAGTACTTC. This translates into CASSLGGRRAPPYEQYF.

V and J are TRBV15 and TRBJ2-3, with D tentatively TRBD2 (5 bases). Germline V gene lookup returns CDR1 LNHNV and CDR2 YYDKDF (reference sequence). Trimming removed 5 bases at V and 5 bases at J, with 11 bases between. There are 13 residues in the CDR3. The CDR3 DNA reads TGTGCCACCAGCCCTGCGGGTCAAGATACGCAGTATTTT. Protein: CATSPAGQDTQYF.

The chain links TRBV9 to TRBJ1-3; D not certain. The V and J ends lost 1 base and 2 bases respectively, with 7 bases between them. Germline CDR1 and CDR2: SGDLS and YYNGEE. CDR3 size: 14 residues. CDR3 residues: CASSVRGTGNTIYF. The CDR3 DNA is TGTGCCAGCAGCGTACGCGGGACTGGAAACACCATATATTTT.

The rearrangement joins TRBV12-3 or TRBV12-4 to TRBJ1-2, with TRBD1 identical over 7 bases. CDR3 size: 13 residues. The V segment lost 2 bases and the J segment 4 bases; nucleotides outside the gene matches: 1. CDR3 sequence reads: CASSLSGGYGYTF. The CDR3 DNA reads as TGTGCCAGCAGTTTATCAGGGGGCTATGGCTACACCTTC.

V is TRBV28 and J is TRBJ2-7; D is unclear. With 7 bases removed from V and 3 bases from J, the gap between germline ends came to 13 bases. The germline gives CDR1 MDHEN, CDR2 SYDVKM. The CDR3 totals 13 residues. As DNA, the CDR3 is TGTGCCAGCACCCCCGAAACCGGCTACGAGCAGTACTTC. It translates to CASTPETGYEQYF.

This clone appeared a single time. The chain uses TRBV2 and TRBJ2-1; 9 nucleotides agree with TRBD1. This CDR3 has 15 residues. From germline, CDR1 is SNHLY and CDR2 FYNNEI. Trimming removed 0 bases from V and 8 bases from J; junction bases left unmatched: 5. The CDR3 sequence is CASSEAMTGGDEQFF. The DNA for the CDR3 is TGTGCCAGCAGTGAAGCGATGACAGGGGGAGATGAGCAGTTCTTC.

The rearrangement links TRBV6-6 to TRBJ2-3; no clear D. Per germline, CDR1 MNHNY and CDR2 SVGAGI (reference sequence). This CDR3 has 16 residues. The V end lost 5 bases, the J end lost 1 base, and 16 bases lay between the germline ends. DNA for the CDR3: TGTGCCAGCAGTCCGTACACCCGGACCGGCACAGATACGCAGTATTTT. Translating it yields CASSPYTRTGTDTQYF.

There are a few counts of this clone. The same CDR3 is also encoded by other DNA sequences in this sample. The V and J genes are TRBV19 and TRBJ2-1; 13 bases agree with TRBD2. Per the germline V gene, CDR1 is LNHDA and CDR2 is SQIVND (reference sequence). Trimming took 5 bases from V and 4 from J; bases not matched to a gene: 2. The CDR3 consists of 15 residues. The CDR3 DNA reads TGTGCCAGTAGTCTGGGACTAGCGGGATACAATGAGCAGTTCTTC. As protein: CASSLGLAGYNEQFF.

The V gene is TRBV19, the J gene TRBJ1-4, with D hard to call. Trimming stripped 3 bases from V and 8 bases from J, with 7 bases between. Germline CDR1 LNHDA, CDR2 SQIVND (reference sequence). CDR3 length: 12 amino acids. This CDR3 is CASSMRGEKLFF. The CDR3 bases are TGTGCCAGTAGTATGAGAGGGGAAAAACTGTTTTTT.

V is TRBV19 and J is TRBJ2-3; 13 bases are a match to TRBD2. The CDR3 sequence is 15 residues long. In germline, CDR1 is LNHDA, CDR2 SQIVND (reference sequence). V was clipped by 5 bases and J by 3 bases; unmatched bases: 2. CDR3 DNA: TGTGCCAGTAGTCCGGGACTAGCGGGAACAGATACGCAGTATTTT. Protein sequence: CASSPGLAGTDTQYF.

This clone was recorded only once. The chain recombines TRBV5-1 with TRBJ2-7, with TRBD2 matching over 8 bases. Germline CDR1 is SGHRS and CDR2 is YFSETQ. V shed 4 bases and J 3 bases; nucleotides not matched to a gene: 15. The CDR3 is 17 amino acids. This CDR3 is CASSKEPTSGAFYEQYF. The CDR3 coding sequence is TGCGCCAGCAGCAAGGAGCCCACTAGCGGTGCTTTCTACGAGCAGTACTTC.

A few counts support this clone. The chain joins TRBV20-1 to TRBJ2-7, with TRBD1 matching 9 bases. Unmatched junction bases numbered 6, after V lost 3 bases and J lost 0 bases. CDR3 length: 15 amino acids. The V gene's germline CDR1 is DFQATT and CDR2 SNEGSKA (reference sequence). The CDR3 loop is CSASVPGQGSYEQYF. As DNA, the CDR3 is TGCAGTGCTAGTGTACCGGGACAGGGCTCCTACGAGCAGTACTTC.

The J gene is TRBJ1-3, the V gene TRBV7-9; D gene uncertain. From germline, CDR1 is SEHNR and CDR2 FQNEAQ (reference sequence). V lost 1 base and J lost 0, with 13 bases in between. This CDR3 contains 17 residues. CDR3 sequence reads: CASSLEVRRISGNTIYF. Here the CDR3 DNA reads TGTGCCAGCAGCTTAGAAGTTAGGCGGATCTCTGGAAACACCATATATTTT.

The CDR3 DNA follows: TGTGCCAGCAGCTGGGGGTCTGGCAGCGAGCAGTTCTTC. Translation gives CASSWGSGSEQFF. The chain uses TRBV5-8 and TRBJ2-1; D possibly uses TRBD1 or TRBD2 (5 bases each). Trimming cost V 3 bases and J 10 bases, with 14 bases left between them. Germline CDR1 SGHTS, CDR2 YDEGEE. The CDR3 is 13 amino acids.

This chain joins TRBV27 and TRBJ1-5; 10 positions agree with TRBD1. The CDR3 has 15 amino acids. Germline-derived CDR1 and CDR2 are MNHEY and SMNVEV (reference sequence). Losses at the gene ends were 6 bases for V and 2 bases for J; bases not matched to a gene: 4. The CDR3 region is CASRAGTGGNQPQHF. CDR3 in DNA: TGTGCCAGCAGAGCCGGGACAGGGGGCAATCAGCCCCAGCATTTT.

The rearrangement uses TRBV6-5 and TRBJ2-2; a weak D match, TRBD2 (5 bases). The CDR3 totals 13 residues. Trimming pared 8 bases from V and 0 bases from J, leaving 7 bases between. Germline CDR1 reads MNHEY; CDR2 reads SVGAGI. The chain's CDR3 is CASGLPNTGELFF. CDR3 coding DNA: TGTGCCAGCGGACTTCCGAACACCGGGGAGCTGTTTTTT.

V is TRBV5-1 and J is TRBJ1-1; D remains ambiguous. The germline CDR1 and CDR2 sequences are SGHRS and YFSETQ. The CDR3 extends over 13 amino acids. V was pared by 0 bases and J by 1 base, with 4 bases between. In nucleotides, the CDR3 is TGCGCCAGCAGCTTGGCAGGGAACACTGAAGCTTTCTTT. Its protein product is CASSLAGNTEAFF.

The chain carries TRBV9 and TRBJ1-4; D perhaps matches TRBD1 (6 bases). Germline assignment: CDR1 SGDLS and CDR2 YYNGEE. CDR3 length equals 14 residues. Trimming removed 0 bases at V and 3 bases at J, with 6 bases between. Here the CDR3 DNA reads TGTGCCAGCAGCGTAGCAGGGGCTAATGAAAAACTGTTTTTT. Translated, it gives CASSVAGANEKLFF.